This TCR beta chain emerged from a study of CD8+CD57+ T cells in acquired aplastic anemia. TCR beta VDJ and CDR3 profiling used genomic DNA as template. TCRdb re-analysed the reads in MiXCR, keeping a single row per CDR3 protein. The data hold some 180,000 distinct CDR3 sequences, with less than 65% observed a single time. Notes on the study in general: Between patients and controls, about 30 CD8+ CDR3 sequences were found in common.

Regarding this clonotype: Its target is unknown.

From germline, CDR1 is KGHDR and CDR2 SFDVKD. Trimming removed 9 bases from V and 2 bases from J, with 13 bases in between. The CDR3 is made up of 13 amino acids. Selection for sequencing was limited to patients who had shown CD8+CD57+ cell expansion by flow cytometry. What was sequenced was sorted CD4+, CD8+, or CD8+CD57+ T cells (not recorded which) from PBMCs. The receptor was derived from a human donor with aplastic anemia. V usage is TRBV24-1 and J usage is TRBJ2-7; D might be TRBD1 or TRBD2, each matching 5 bases. The CDR3 DNA is TGTGCCACCGGAAGGGACGGAACCTACGAGCAGTACTTC. Its protein is CATGRDGTYEQYF.